Each of the 28 T cell receptor beta chains below was sequenced from the same sample in a study of T-cell memory formation after mild COVID-19. One entry per CDR3 protein results from TCRdb running MiXCR on the 5' RACE reads. Of 340,000 or so distinct CDR3 sequences in the sample, 13% are singletons; the top ten hold around a fifth. Sequenced input: PBMCs or a T cell subset sorted from them (not recorded which). The receptors come from a man aged 18-30 years who had mild COVID-19 (a few samples of this study predate the infection). Cell type and time point are not known.

This clonotype was observed a handful of times. DNA for the CDR3: TGTGCCAGCAGTTTGTGGCGGCCCACAGATACGCAGTATTTT. Its translation: CASSLWRPTDTQYF. The chain employs TRBV12-3 or TRBV12-4 and TRBJ2-3, with D unclear. V was clipped by 3 bases and J by 2 bases, with 9 bases between them. The CDR3 runs to 14 residues.

This clonotype was seen more than once but under ten times. The V gene is TRBV7-9, the J gene TRBJ1-1, with D perhaps matching TRBD1 (5 bases). The germline V gene encodes CDR1 SEHNR and CDR2 FQNEAQ (reference sequence). Trimming removed 2 bases at V and 5 bases at J, with 18 bases between. This CDR3 contains 16 residues. The CDR3 region is CASSLSGGSGGTEAFF. CDR3 nucleotides: TGTGCCAGCAGCTTAAGTGGAGGCAGCGGGGGAACTGAAGCTTTCTTT.

The table lists this clonotype with a few counts. The chain couples TRBV20-1 to TRBJ1-1; 8 nucleotides line up with TRBD1. The V and J ends lost 2 bases and 6 bases, in that order; junction bases with no gene match: 5. This CDR3 spans 13 amino acids. Germline V gives CDR1 DFQATT, CDR2 SNEGSKA (reference sequence). For the CDR3, the DNA is TGCAGTGCTAGATGGACAGGGTTGCCTGAAGCTTTCTTT. Protein: CSARWTGLPEAFF.

This clonotype was seen more than once but under ten times. This chain links TRBV9 with TRBJ2-3; 12 nucleotides match TRBD2. CDR3 length equals 19 residues. Germline assignment: CDR1 SGDLS and CDR2 YYNGEE. J was trimmed by 0 bases and V by 0 bases; bases with no gene match: 8. The DNA for the CDR3 is TGTGCCAGCAGCGTAGCCTCGACTAGCGGGGGTTTTAGCACAGATACGCAGTATTTT. This codes for CASSVASTSGGFSTDTQYF. The entire variable domain, with the rest obtained from reference TRBV9 and TRBJ2-3, is as follows: DSGVTQTPKHLITATGQRVTLRCSPRSGDLSVYWYQQSLDQGLQFLIQYYNGEERAKGNILERFSAQQFPDLHSELNLSSLELGDSALYFCASSVASTSGGFSTDTQYFGPGTRLTVL.

This clonotype was observed a handful of times. The chain recombines TRBV4-1 with TRBJ2-2, with TRBD1 matching 8 bases. The V gene's germline CDR1 is MGHRA and CDR2 YSYEKL. V shed 5 bases, J shed 5 bases, and the junction held 7 bases outside the gene matches. CDR3 length: 15 residues. CDR3 region: CASSVDRDWTGELFF. The CDR3 DNA follows: TGCGCCAGCAGCGTGGACAGGGATTGGACCGGGGAGCTGTTTTTT.

The chain employs TRBV24-1 and TRBJ2-1; 8 positions match TRBD2. This CDR3 spans 16 amino acids. The V segment lost 0 bases and the J segment 3 bases; nucleotides outside the gene matches: 3. Germline values: CDR1 KGHDR, CDR2 SFDVKD. As DNA, the CDR3 is TGTGCCACCAGTGATTTGCGGGGGGGCCGCTACAATGAGCAGTTCTTC. Residues: CATSDLRGGRYNEQFF.

The chain couples TRBV6-5 to TRBJ2-7; tentatively, D is TRBD1 (5 bases). Trimming took off 0 bases at V and 6 bases at J, with 18 bases between the two ends. The germline gives CDR1 MNHEY, CDR2 SVGAGI. This CDR3 contains 16 residues. The CDR3 protein is CASSYSSREGIAEQYV. CDR3 bases: TGTGCCAGCAGTTACTCATCCAGGGAAGGGATCGCCGAGCAGTACGTC.

The chain has TRBV3-2 and TRBJ2-1. TRBV3-2 represents a pseudogene. The CDR3 has 14 amino acids. The CDR3 nucleotides read TGTGCCAGCAGCCAGGAACCTGGGGAGTCGGTGCAGTTCTTC. Amino acids: CASSQEPGESVQFF.

This clonotype was counted many times. The CDR3 sequence is CASSLTSGEETQYF. CDR3 DNA: TGTGCCAGCAGTCTTACTAGCGGGGAGGAGACCCAGTACTTC. The V call is TRBV12-3 or TRBV12-4, the J call TRBJ2-5; 10 positions match TRBD2. Trimming at V came to 5 bases and at J to 5 bases, leaving 5 bases not matched to a gene. This CDR3 has 14 amino acids.

This clonotype was seen a handful of times. This rearrangement joins TRBV10-2 to TRBJ2-6; unclear D gene. The CDR3 is 16 amino acids. V dropped 3 bases and J dropped 0 bases, with 9 bases sitting between them. The germline V gene has CDR1 WSHSY and CDR2 SAAADI. The CDR3: CASSEHPGSGANVLTF. The DNA of the CDR3 is TGCGCCAGCAGTGAACACCCTGGCTCTGGGGCCAACGTCCTGACTTTC.

This clonotype was seen a handful of times. J is TRBJ2-7 and V is TRBV5-1, with TRBD1 identical over 10 bases. Germline CDR1 is SGHRS and CDR2 is YFSETQ. This CDR3 spans 14 amino acids. V dropped 4 bases and J dropped 7; count of bases not matched to a gene: 8. The CDR3 reads CASSLTGGSGEQYF. CDR3 DNA: TGCGCCAGCAGCCTGACAGGGGGCTCTGGGGAGCAGTACTTC.

The gene calls are TRBV6-5 and TRBJ2-1, with TRBD2 identical over 7 bases. The ends lost 2 bases at V and 2 bases at J; junction bases unmatched: 6. This CDR3 comprises 16 residues. Germline lookup yields CDR1 MNHEY and CDR2 SVGAGI. The CDR3 protein is CASSYHSSGPYNEQFF. The DNA for the CDR3 is TGTGCCAGCAGTTACCATTCTAGCGGCCCCTACAATGAGCAGTTCTTC.

This clonotype has just a few counts. The J gene is TRBJ1-1, the V gene TRBV24-1; D is unclear. The germline gives CDR1 KGHDR, CDR2 SFDVKD. CDR3 length: 13 amino acids. Trimming cost V 7 bases and J 1 base, with 9 bases left between them. The CDR3 region has the DNA TGTGCCACCAGAGAAACACCGAACACTGAAGCTTTCTTT. Translation: CATRETPNTEAFF.

The V gene is TRBV11-2, the J gene TRBJ1-1, with a tentative D call TRBD1 (5 bases). The germline V gene has CDR1 SGHAT and CDR2 FQNNGV. The CDR3 sequence is 15 residues long. Trimming took off 1 base at V and 1 base at J, with 10 bases between the two ends. In DNA form, the CDR3 reads TGTGCCAGCAGCTTAGGGTCCAGGGCGAACACTGAAGCTTTCTTT. Translated, it gives CASSLGSRANTEAFF. The full variable domain, in which reference TRBV11-2 and TRBJ1-1 provide the parts outside the CDR3, is EAGVAQSPRYKIIEKRQSVAFWCNPISGHATLYWYQQILGQGPKLLIQFQNNGVVDDSQLPKDRFSAERLKGVDSTLKIQPAKLEDSAVYLCASSLGSRANTEAFFGQGTRLTVV.

This clonotype was detected many times. This chain connects TRBV5-1 to TRBJ2-1, with D uncertain. The CDR3 totals 12 residues. CDR1 and CDR2 from the germline V gene are SGHRS and YFSETQ. The ends were cut back, 5 bases at V and 0 bases at J, with 3 bases in the middle. The CDR3 sequence: CASRSSYNEQFF. CDR3 bases: TGCGCCAGCAGATCCTCCTACAATGAGCAGTTCTTC.

J is TRBJ2-5 and V is TRBV7-2; 7 bases are shared with TRBD2. CDR3 length: 13 residues. The ends lost 3 bases at V and 3 bases at J; junction bases unmatched: 1. Germline V gives CDR1 SGHTA, CDR2 FQGNSA. The CDR3 sequence: CASSFRGEETQYF. The CDR3 DNA reads TGTGCCAGCAGCTTTCGGGGGGAAGAGACCCAGTACTTC.

This clonotype was detected a few times. The chain couples TRBV27 to TRBJ2-3; D remains ambiguous. Trimming cost V 3 bases and J 0 bases, with 10 bases left between them. The CDR3 contains 15 residues. Per germline, CDR1 MNHEY and CDR2 SMNVEV (reference sequence). CDR3 DNA: TGTGCCAGCAGTTTCGGCAGGTTTAGCACAGATACGCAGTATTTT. Translating it yields CASSFGRFSTDTQYF.

This clonotype was observed a few times. J is TRBJ2-2 and V is TRBV7-9; tentative D call: TRBD2 (6 bases). This CDR3 contains 17 residues. Trimming removed 4 bases from V and 2 bases from J, with 17 bases in between. Germline loops: CDR1 SEHNR, CDR2 FQNEAQ (reference sequence). As DNA, the CDR3 is TGTGCCAGCAGCTCTCCGCGCGGGACCTCTAACACCGGGGAGCTGTTTTTT. As protein: CASSSPRGTSNTGELFF.

The chain carries TRBV6-5 and TRBJ2-5, with a tentative D call TRBD1 (6 bases). V was clipped by 8 bases and J by 5 bases, with 18 bases between them. Per the germline V gene, CDR1 is MNHEY and CDR2 is SVGAGI. The CDR3 sequence is 14 residues long. CDR3 region: CASGGGLSKETQYF. The CDR3 DNA is TGTGCCAGCGGGGGCGGACTCTCGAAGGAGACCCAGTACTTC.

In this sample, this clonotype turned up many times. The J gene is TRBJ2-5, the V gene TRBV9, with D hard to call. There are 13 residues in the CDR3. Trimming stripped 0 bases from V and 7 bases from J, with 10 bases between. Germline CDR1 and CDR2: SGDLS and YYNGEE. CDR3 in amino acids: CASSVATLGTQYF. As DNA, the CDR3 is TGTGCCAGCAGCGTAGCAACATTGGGGACCCAGTACTTC. The variable domain in full, completed from reference TRBV9 and TRBJ2-5, reads DSGVTQTPKHLITATGQRVTLRCSPRSGDLSVYWYQQSLDQGLQFLIQYYNGEERAKGNILERFSAQQFPDLHSELNLSSLELGDSALYFCASSVATLGTQYFGPGTRLLVL.

The genes are TRBV7-9 and TRBJ2-1, with 8 bases lining up with TRBD1. With V trimmed by 0 bases and J by 9 bases, 7 bases remained unmatched. This CDR3 comprises 15 residues. Germline V gene lookup returns CDR1 SEHNR and CDR2 FQNEAQ (reference sequence). DNA of the CDR3: TGTGCCAGCAGCTTAGCGAGGGCAGGGGGCACTGAGCAGTTCTTC. Translating it yields CASSLARAGGTEQFF.

This clonotype was detected ten times or more. This rearrangement joins TRBV6-2 or TRBV6-3 to TRBJ1-2; possibly TRBD1 for D (6 bases). Germline loops: CDR1 MNHEY, CDR2 SVGEGT. V lost 0 bases and J lost 3, with 17 bases in between. The CDR3 is made up of 17 amino acids. CDR3 coding DNA: TGTGCCAGCAGTTACTCGTTTCGTAAAAACAGGGACTATGGCTACACCTTC. The encoded protein is CASSYSFRKNRDYGYTF.

This clonotype was counted between two and nine times. V gene TRBV7-2 combines with J gene TRBJ2-7, with 11 bases aligning to TRBD1. This CDR3 spans 15 amino acids. Germline CDR1 is SGHTA and CDR2 is FQGNSA. V was pared by 1 base and J by 3 bases, with 2 bases of the junction left unmatched. The CDR3 sequence: CASSLGGTGGYEQYF. DNA for the CDR3: TGTGCCAGCAGCTTAGGAGGGACAGGGGGCTACGAGCAGTACTTC.

CDR3 sequence (DNA): TGCGCCAGCAGCCAACCCACCGGGGAAACTGAAGCTTTCTTT. It encodes CASSQPTGETEAFF. This chain joins TRBV4-1 and TRBJ1-1, with no clear D. This CDR3 region has 14 residues. Germline loops: CDR1 MGHRA, CDR2 YSYEKL. V lost 2 bases and J 5 bases, leaving 12 bases between the germline ends.

This clonotype was seen a handful of times. The CDR3 nucleotides are TGTGCTACCCGAAGTGGGATGAGGGTCGACAATGAGCAGTTCTTC. The encoded protein is CATRSGMRVDNEQFF. This chain joins TRBV12-5 and TRBJ2-1, with a possible D match to TRBD2 (5 bases). The CDR3 contains 15 residues. From germline, CDR1 is LGHNT and CDR2 FRNRAP. Trimming cost V 10 bases and J 5 bases, with 21 bases left between them.

This clonotype was seen at least ten times. This rearrangement joins TRBV7-9 to TRBJ2-1, with D possibly TRBD2 on 5 matching bases. Germline V gene sequence: CDR1 SEHNR, CDR2 FQNEAQ (reference sequence). Deletions cut 3 bases from V and 5 bases from J, with 8 bases between. CDR3 length: 13 amino acids. The CDR3 DNA reads as TGTGCCAGCAGCTTGGGAGCGGACAATGAGCAGTTCTTC. This encodes CASSLGADNEQFF.

This clonotype turned up a few times. The V gene is TRBV7-6, the J gene TRBJ2-3; D ambiguous. V gave up 0 bases and J gave up 4 bases, with 5 bases separating them. This CDR3 has 13 amino acids. The germline V gene has CDR1 SGHVS and CDR2 FNYEAQ. CDR3 sequence reads: CASSLAPADTQYF. The CDR3 DNA reads TGTGCCAGCAGCTTAGCACCAGCAGATACGCAGTATTTT.

This clonotype was counted ten times or more. The V gene is TRBV5-1, the J gene TRBJ1-3; D call uncertain. V was trimmed by 0 bases and J by 0 bases, leaving 10 bases between them. Germline V gene lookup returns CDR1 SGHRS and CDR2 YFSETQ. The CDR3 consists of 16 residues. CDR3 region: CASSLGMPNSGNTIYF. CDR3 nucleotides: TGCGCCAGCAGCTTGGGGATGCCCAACTCTGGAAACACCATATATTTT. Full variable domain (rest looked up from reference TRBV5-1 and TRBJ1-3): KAGVTQTPRYLIKTRGQQVTLSCSPISGHRSVSWYQQTPGQGLQFLFEYFSETQRNKGNFPGRFSGRQFSNSRSEMNVSTLELGDSALYLCASSLGMPNSGNTIYFGEGSWLTVV.